The clone carrying this TCR beta chain occurred once. What it binds is not known. Version v3.0 of the immunoSEQ assay was performed at survey level. Sequencing was performed with immunoSEQ multiplex PCR; in TCRdb, only in-frame clones are kept and a portion is missing. The sample contains 30,000 to 40,000 clones, about 85% of which appear only once. The sample comes from a study of long-term antiretroviral therapy in people with HIV. Study-level points and caveats: Versus controls, repertoires in people with HIV had narrower CDR3 length ranges. Even long-term ART left TRB diversity below transplant donor controls, despite gains.

The clonotype originates from a man aged 18 to 29 with HIV. This specimen consisted of unsorted PBMCs, obtained 1.9 years after starting antiretroviral therapy.

The CDR3 DNA reads as TGTGCCAGCAGCTTAGGGAGAGGCAGAGGCGCTTTCTTT. Amino acid sequence: CASSLGRGRGAFF. The V call is TRBV11-2, the J call TRBJ1-1; D is uncertain. The CDR3 spans 13 residues. V lost 1 base to trimming and J lost 11 bases, with 14 bases between them. CDR1 is SGHAT and CDR2 is FQNNGV in the germline V gene.